Detailed here is one TCR beta chain. Study processing details: Researchers report that nucleated cell counts were estimated from reference gene primer amplification. Repertoires were generated with immunoSEQ multiplex PCR, while TCRdb's copy carries only in-frame clones and drops some. The V and J calls and clone size were taken over from that table, and D and trimming were inferred from the DNA. The sample shows about 150,000 clones, about 85% of them seen only once. This record comes from a study of blood T cell repertoires in COVID-19. Study overall: Sources were T cells, B-cell-depleted T cells, or PBMCs; the material itself was cDNA or gDNA.

Germline assignment: CDR1 SGHDN and CDR2 FVKESK. Trimming took 4 bases from V and 4 from J, leaving 7 bases between them. The CDR3 length is 13 residues. The sequenced sample consisted of peripheral blood. J is TRBJ2-2 and V is TRBV14; tentatively, D is TRBD2 (5 bases). The receptor's source is a woman in her seventies with acute or convalescent COVID-19. The CDR3 here is CASSPRGTGELFF. Here the CDR3 DNA reads TGTGCCAGCAGCCCCCGGGGCACCGGGGAGCTGTTTTTT.